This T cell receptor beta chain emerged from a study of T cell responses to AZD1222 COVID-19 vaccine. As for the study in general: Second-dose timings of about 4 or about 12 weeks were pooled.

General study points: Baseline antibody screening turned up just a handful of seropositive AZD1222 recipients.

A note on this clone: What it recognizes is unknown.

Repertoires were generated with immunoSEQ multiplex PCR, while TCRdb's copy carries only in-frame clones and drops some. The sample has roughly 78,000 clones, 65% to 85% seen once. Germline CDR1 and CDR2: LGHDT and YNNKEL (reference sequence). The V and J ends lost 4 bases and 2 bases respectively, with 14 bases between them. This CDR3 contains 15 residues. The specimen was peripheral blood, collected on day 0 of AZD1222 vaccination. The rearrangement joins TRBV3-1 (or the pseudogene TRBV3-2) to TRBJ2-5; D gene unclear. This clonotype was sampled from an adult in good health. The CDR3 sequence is CASSLPPARQETQYF. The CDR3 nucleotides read TGTGCCAGCAGCCTTCCTCCGGCTAGACAAGAGACCCAGTACTTC.